This T cell receptor beta chain was captured in a study of T-cell reconstitution after alpha-beta-depleted transplantation in children. It was with unique molecular identifiers that the TCRbeta library was prepared. TCRdb fed the PCR reads into MiXCR, producing one record per CDR3 protein. The table has about 610,000 distinct CDR3 sequences, over 9.5% seen once. The germline V gene has CDR1 DFQATT and CDR2 SNEGSKA (reference sequence). V shed 3 bases and J shed 0 bases, with 21 bases lying between them. The length of the CDR3 is 17 residues. This clonotype was detected a few times. Sequences were derived from PBMCs from the stem cell graft donor, sampled from the stem cell graft. The TCR comes from a human donor who donated a stem cell graft to a child with acute myeloid leukemia. J is TRBJ2-7 and V is TRBV20-1; D is possibly TRBD2 (6 bases). CDR3 region: CSASPRGRTLPSYEQYF. In nucleotides, the CDR3 is TGCAGTGCTAGCCCCCGGGGGAGGACCCTGCCCTCCTACGAGCAGTACTTC.